These 12 T cell receptor beta chains came from one sample sequenced in a study of blood T cell repertoires in COVID-19. Measured with immunoSEQ multiplex PCR; TCRdb has only the in-frame clones, and not every one. The table includes fewer than 60,000 clones, roughly 90% detected once. The specimen sequenced was peripheral blood. The receptors derive from a human donor in a cohort sampled during active COVID-19.

Only one count was recorded for this clone. V is TRBV10-2 and J is TRBJ1-1; TRBD1 matches 7 bases. The CDR3 loop spans 14 amino acids. Germline-derived CDR1 and CDR2 are WSHSY and SAAADI. The V gene end was trimmed by 4 bases and the J gene end by 2 bases; junction bases not matched to a gene: 4. This CDR3 reads CASSATGANTEAFF. Written as DNA, the CDR3 is TGCGCCAGCAGTGCTACAGGGGCCAACACTGAAGCTTTCTTT.

The chain uses TRBV9 and TRBJ2-3; D perhaps matches TRBD2 (5 bases). Germline lookup yields CDR1 SGDLS and CDR2 YYNGEE. The CDR3 runs 15 residues. Deletions cut 3 bases from V and 0 bases from J, with 11 bases between. In DNA form, the CDR3 reads TGTGCCAGCAGCGCCCCCAGGACTAGCACAGATACGCAGTATTTT. It is translated as CASSAPRTSTDTQYF.

This rearrangement joins TRBV28 to TRBJ1-6; D is undetermined. This CDR3 spans 15 amino acids. V lost 7 bases and J 9 bases, leaving 19 bases between the germline ends. Germline V lookup: CDR1 MDHEN, CDR2 SYDVKM. CDR3 loop: CASTTIGGAASPLHF. For the CDR3, the DNA is TGTGCCAGCACCACGATAGGCGGCGCGGCTTCACCCCTCCACTTT.

The V and J genes are TRBV7-8 and TRBJ2-1; 9 positions match TRBD2. The CDR3 extends over 14 amino acids. Germline V gives CDR1 SGHVS, CDR2 FQNEAQ. V lost 1 base to trimming and J lost 8 bases; unmatched junction nucleotides: 3. The CDR3 protein is CASSLEGLADEQFF. The CDR3 coding sequence is TGTGCCAGCAGCTTAGAGGGACTAGCCGATGAGCAGTTCTTC.

This chain uses TRBV28 with TRBJ1-1; TRBD1 matches at 8 bases. The V gene end was trimmed by 4 bases and the J gene end by 0 bases; junction bases not matched to a gene: 4. There are 15 residues in the CDR3. Germline assignment: CDR1 MDHEN and CDR2 SYDVKM. Written as DNA, the CDR3 is TGTGCCAGCAGTTCGACAGGGGACTTGAACACTGAAGCTTTCTTT. Its translation: CASSSTGDLNTEAFF. Using reference TRBV28 and TRBJ1-1 for the parts outside the CDR3, the full variable domain is DVKVTQSSRYLVKRTGEKVFLECVQDMDHENMFWYRQDPGLGLRLIYFSYDVKMKEKGDIPEGYSVSREKKERFSLILESASTNQTSMYLCASSSTGDLNTEAFFGQGTRLTVV.

This chain uses TRBV5-6 with TRBJ1-6, with D unresolved. Per the germline V gene, CDR1 is SGHDT and CDR2 is YYEEEE. With 1 base removed from V and 0 bases from J, the gap between germline ends came to 8 bases. The CDR3 is 16 residues long. CDR3 residues: CASSLLGSSYNSPLHF. For the CDR3, the DNA is TGTGCCAGCAGCTTGCTAGGGAGCTCCTATAATTCACCCCTCCACTTT.

This chain uses TRBV4-1 with TRBJ1-2, with a weak D call TRBD1 (6 bases). CDR1 and CDR2 from the germline V gene are MGHRA and YSYEKL. The CDR3 has 15 amino acids. V was pared by 3 bases and J by 8 bases, with 19 bases between. The CDR3 region is CASSHPFRQDGGYTF. The CDR3 DNA is TGCGCCAGCAGCCACCCTTTCCGACAGGACGGCGGCTACACCTTC.

V is TRBV7-6 and J is TRBJ2-7; D might be TRBD2 (6 bases). This CDR3 has 15 residues. V lost 5 bases to trimming and J lost 0 bases, with 14 bases between them. Germline V lookup: CDR1 SGHVS, CDR2 FNYEAQ. The CDR3 reads CASSQQAGSSYEQYF. CDR3 nucleotide sequence: TGTGCCAGCAGCCAACAGGCGGGAAGCTCCTACGAGCAGTACTTC.

The genes are TRBV7-9 and TRBJ1-1, with D possibly being TRBD1 (5 bases). With 3 bases removed from V and 4 bases from J, the gap between germline ends came to 15 bases. Germline loops: CDR1 SEHNR, CDR2 FQNEAQ (reference sequence). The CDR3 extends over 15 amino acids. CDR3 region: CASSLTLWGGTEAFF. CDR3 sequence (DNA): TGTGCCAGCAGCTTGACCCTTTGGGGGGGCACTGAAGCTTTCTTT. Combining the CDR3 with reference TRBV7-9 and TRBJ1-1 gives the whole variable domain DTGVSQNPRHKITKRGQNVTFRCDPISEHNRLYWYRQTLGQGPEFLTYFQNEAQLEKSRLLSDRFSAERPKGSFSTLEIQRTEQGDSAMYLCASSLTLWGGTEAFFGQGTRLTVV.

The chain combines TRBV27 with TRBJ1-3, with 9 bases that match TRBD1. The germline gives CDR1 MNHEY, CDR2 SMNVEV (reference sequence). V lost 6 bases and J lost 7; bases outside the gene matches: 10. The CDR3 sequence is 15 residues long. CDR3 sequence reads: CASSTDRGWPNTIYF. CDR3 sequence (DNA): TGTGCCAGCAGCACGGACAGGGGTTGGCCGAACACCATATATTTT.

Here the CDR3 DNA reads TGTGCCAGTAAGGACAGTGGGACTAACTATGGCTACACCTTC. Translated, it gives CASKDSGTNYGYTF. The V call is TRBV2, the J call TRBJ1-2, with D possibly being TRBD1 (6 bases). The CDR3 runs to 14 residues. Per the germline V gene, CDR1 is SNHLY and CDR2 is FYNNEI. V was clipped by 9 bases and J by 0 bases, with 14 bases between them.

The V and J genes are TRBV28 and TRBJ2-7; TRBD1 matches 10 bases. The CDR3 totals 16 residues. With V trimmed by 1 base and J by 3 bases, 6 bases remained unmatched. In germline, CDR1 is MDHEN, CDR2 SYDVKM. Here the CDR3 reads CASSLSPGTGDYEQYV. The CDR3 DNA reads as TGTGCCAGCAGTTTATCCCCGGGGACAGGGGACTACGAGCAGTACGTC.